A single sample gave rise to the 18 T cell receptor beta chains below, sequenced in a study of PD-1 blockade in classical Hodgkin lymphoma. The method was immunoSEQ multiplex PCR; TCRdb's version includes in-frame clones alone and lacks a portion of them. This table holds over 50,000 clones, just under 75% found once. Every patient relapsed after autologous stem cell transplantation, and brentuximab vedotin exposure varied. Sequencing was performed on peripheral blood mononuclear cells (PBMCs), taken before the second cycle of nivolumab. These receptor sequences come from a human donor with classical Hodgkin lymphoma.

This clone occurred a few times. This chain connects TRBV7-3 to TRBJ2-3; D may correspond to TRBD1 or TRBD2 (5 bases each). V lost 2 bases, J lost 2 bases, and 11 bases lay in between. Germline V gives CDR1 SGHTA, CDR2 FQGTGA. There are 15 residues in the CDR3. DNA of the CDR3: TGTGCCAGCAGCTTACGCCCAGGGACCACAGATACGCAGTATTTT. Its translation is CASSLRPGTTDTQYF.

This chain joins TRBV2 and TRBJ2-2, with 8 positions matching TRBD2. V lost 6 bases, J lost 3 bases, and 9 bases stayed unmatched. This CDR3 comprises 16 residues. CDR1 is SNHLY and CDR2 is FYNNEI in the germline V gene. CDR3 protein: CASRLGLARDTGELFF. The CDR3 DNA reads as TGTGCCAGCAGACTAGGACTAGCTAGGGACACCGGGGAGCTGTTTTTT.

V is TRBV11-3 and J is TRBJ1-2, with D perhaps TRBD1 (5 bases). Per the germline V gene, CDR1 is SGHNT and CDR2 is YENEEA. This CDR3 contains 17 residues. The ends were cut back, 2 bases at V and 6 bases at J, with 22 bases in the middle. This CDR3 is CASSLRASKSSGHGYTF. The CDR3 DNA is TGTGCCAGCAGCTTAAGGGCCTCGAAGTCTTCGGGGCATGGCTACACCTTC. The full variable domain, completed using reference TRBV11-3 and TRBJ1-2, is EAGVVQSPRYKIIEKKQPVAFWCNPISGHNTLYWYLQNLGQGPELLIRYENEEAVDDSQLPKDRFSAERLKGVDSTLKIQPAELGDSAVYLCASSLRASKSSGHGYTFGSGTRLTVV.

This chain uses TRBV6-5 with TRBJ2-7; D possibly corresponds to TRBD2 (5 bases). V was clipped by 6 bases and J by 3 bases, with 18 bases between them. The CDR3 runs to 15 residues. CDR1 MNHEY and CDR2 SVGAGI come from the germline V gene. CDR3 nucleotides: TGTGCCAGCAGGACAATCCGACGGGGAGACTACGAGCAGTACTTC. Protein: CASRTIRRGDYEQYF.

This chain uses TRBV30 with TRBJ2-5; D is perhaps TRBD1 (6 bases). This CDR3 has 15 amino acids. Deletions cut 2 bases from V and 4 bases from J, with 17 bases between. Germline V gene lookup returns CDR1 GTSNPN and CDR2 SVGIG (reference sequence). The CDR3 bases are TGTGCCTGGAGTCTGGAGGACAGAGCTTCAGAGACCCAGTACTTC. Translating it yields CAWSLEDRASETQYF.

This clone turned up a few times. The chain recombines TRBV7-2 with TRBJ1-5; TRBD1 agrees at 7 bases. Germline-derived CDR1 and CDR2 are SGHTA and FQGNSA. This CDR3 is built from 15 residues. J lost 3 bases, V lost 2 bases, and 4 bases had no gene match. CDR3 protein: CASSLKTGNNQPQHF. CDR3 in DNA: TGTGCCAGCAGCTTAAAGACAGGGAACAATCAGCCCCAGCATTTT. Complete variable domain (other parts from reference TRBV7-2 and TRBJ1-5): GAGVSQSPSNKVTEKGKDVELRCDPISGHTALYWYRQSLGQGLEFLIYFQGNSAPDKSGLPSDRFSAERTGGSVSTLTIQRTQQEDSAVYLCASSLKTGNNQPQHFGDGTRLSIL.

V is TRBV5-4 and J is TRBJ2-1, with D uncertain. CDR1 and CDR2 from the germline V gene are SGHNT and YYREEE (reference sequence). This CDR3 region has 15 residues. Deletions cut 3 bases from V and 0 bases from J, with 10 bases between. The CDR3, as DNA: TGTGCCAGCAGCTGGGAACAGAGCTCCTACAATGAGCAGTTCTTC. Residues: CASSWEQSSYNEQFF.

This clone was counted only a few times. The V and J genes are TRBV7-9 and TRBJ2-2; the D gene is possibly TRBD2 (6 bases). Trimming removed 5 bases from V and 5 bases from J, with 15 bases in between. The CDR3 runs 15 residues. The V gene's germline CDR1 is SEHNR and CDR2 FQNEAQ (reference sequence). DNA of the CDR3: TGTGCCAGCAGCATCCACGGGACTCAGACCGGGGAGCTGTTTTTT. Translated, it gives CASSIHGTQTGELFF.

CDR3 DNA: TGTGCCAGCAGTTTATTCCAGGGGGATACGCAGTATTTT. The encoded protein is CASSLFQGDTQYF. J is TRBJ2-3 and V is TRBV6-6, with D possibly matching TRBD1 (6 bases). The V end lost 4 bases, the J end lost 6 bases, and 11 bases lay between the germline ends. This CDR3 has 13 amino acids. Germline values: CDR1 MNHNY, CDR2 SVGAGI (reference sequence).

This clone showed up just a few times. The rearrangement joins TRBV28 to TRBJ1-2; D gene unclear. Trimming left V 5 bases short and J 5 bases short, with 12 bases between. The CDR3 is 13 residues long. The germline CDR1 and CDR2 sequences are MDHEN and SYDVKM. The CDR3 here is CASSLFGEYGYTF. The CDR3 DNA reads TGTGCCAGCAGTCTCTTTGGGGAGTATGGCTACACCTTC.

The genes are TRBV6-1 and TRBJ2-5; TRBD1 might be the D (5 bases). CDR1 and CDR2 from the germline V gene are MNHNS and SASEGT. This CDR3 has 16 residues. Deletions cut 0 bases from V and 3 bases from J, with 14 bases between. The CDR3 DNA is TGTGCCAGCAGTGAAGCGCAGCGACAGCTAAAAGAGACCCAGTACTTC. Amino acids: CASSEAQRQLKETQYF.

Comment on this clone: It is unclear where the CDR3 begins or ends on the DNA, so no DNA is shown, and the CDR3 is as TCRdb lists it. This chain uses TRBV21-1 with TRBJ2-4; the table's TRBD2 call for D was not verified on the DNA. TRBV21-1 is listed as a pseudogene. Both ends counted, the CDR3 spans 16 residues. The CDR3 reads CASSIWGGGTGNIQYF.

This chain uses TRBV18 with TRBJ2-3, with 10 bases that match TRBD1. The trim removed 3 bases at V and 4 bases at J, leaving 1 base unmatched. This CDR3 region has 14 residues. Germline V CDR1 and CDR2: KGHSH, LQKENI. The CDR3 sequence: CASSPGQGPDTQYF. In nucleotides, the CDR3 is TGTGCCAGCTCACCGGGACAGGGGCCAGATACGCAGTATTTT.

Written as DNA, the CDR3 is TGCGCCAGCAGCTTGGCCAGGGGTTCGGTCACTGAAGCTTTCTTT. It is translated as CASSLARGSVTEAFF. The chain couples TRBV5-1 to TRBJ1-1; D may be TRBD1 (6 bases). The germline V gene encodes CDR1 SGHRS and CDR2 YFSETQ. The CDR3 has 15 amino acids. Trimming shortened V by 0 bases and J by 4 bases, and 13 bases separated the two germline ends.

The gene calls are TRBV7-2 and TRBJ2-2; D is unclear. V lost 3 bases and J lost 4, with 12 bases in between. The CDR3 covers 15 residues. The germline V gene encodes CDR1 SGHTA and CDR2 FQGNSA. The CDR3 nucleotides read TGTGCCAGCAGCTTGGCAGGATGGAGCACCGGGGAGCTGTTTTTT. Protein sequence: CASSLAGWSTGELFF.

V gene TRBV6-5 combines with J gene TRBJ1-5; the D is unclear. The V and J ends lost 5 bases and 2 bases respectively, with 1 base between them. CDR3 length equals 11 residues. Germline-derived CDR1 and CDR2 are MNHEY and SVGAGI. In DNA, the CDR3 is TGTGCCAGCAGTGGCAATCAGCCCCAGCATTTT. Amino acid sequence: CASSGNQPQHF.

The CDR3 here is CASSWGGDGYTF. The CDR3 DNA follows: TGTGCCAGCAGCTGGGGAGGGGACGGCTACACCTTC. The rearrangement joins TRBV7-9 to TRBJ1-2, with D perhaps matching TRBD1 (5 bases). Germline CDR1 reads SEHNR; CDR2 reads FQNEAQ (reference sequence). The CDR3 has 12 amino acids. Trimming removed 4 bases at V and 8 bases at J, with 11 bases between.

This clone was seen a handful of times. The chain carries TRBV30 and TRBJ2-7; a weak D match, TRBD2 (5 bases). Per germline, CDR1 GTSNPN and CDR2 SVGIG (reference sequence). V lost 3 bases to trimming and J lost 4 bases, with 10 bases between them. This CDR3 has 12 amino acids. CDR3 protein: CAWRGSWYEQYF. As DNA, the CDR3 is TGTGCCTGGAGAGGGAGTTGGTACGAGCAGTACTTC.